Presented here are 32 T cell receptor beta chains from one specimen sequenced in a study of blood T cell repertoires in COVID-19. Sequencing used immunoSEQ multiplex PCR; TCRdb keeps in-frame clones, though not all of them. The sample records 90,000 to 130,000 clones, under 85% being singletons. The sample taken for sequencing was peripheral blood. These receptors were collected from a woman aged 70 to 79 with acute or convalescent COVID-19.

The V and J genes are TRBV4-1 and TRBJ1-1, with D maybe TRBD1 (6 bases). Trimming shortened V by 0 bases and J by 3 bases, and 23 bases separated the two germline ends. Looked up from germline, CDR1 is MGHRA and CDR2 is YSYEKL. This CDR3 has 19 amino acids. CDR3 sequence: CASSQEGTESGALYTEAFF. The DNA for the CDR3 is TGCGCCAGCAGCCAAGAAGGAACCGAGTCAGGGGCTCTTTACACTGAAGCTTTCTTT.

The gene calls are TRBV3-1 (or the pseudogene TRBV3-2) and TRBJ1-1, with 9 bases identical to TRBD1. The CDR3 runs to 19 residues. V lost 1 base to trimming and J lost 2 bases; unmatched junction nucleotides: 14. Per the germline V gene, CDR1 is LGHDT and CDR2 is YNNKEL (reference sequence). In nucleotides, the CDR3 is TGTGCCAGCAGCCAAGTCCAGGGTGGGACAGGGAAGGGTAACACTGAAGCTTTCTTT. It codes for CASSQVQGGTGKGNTEAFF.

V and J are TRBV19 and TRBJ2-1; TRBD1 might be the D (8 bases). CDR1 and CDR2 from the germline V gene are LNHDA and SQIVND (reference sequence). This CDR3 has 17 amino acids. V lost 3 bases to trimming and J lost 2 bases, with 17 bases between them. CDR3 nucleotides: TGTGCCAGTAGTATCCAATGGACAGGGAGGGCCTACAATGAGCAGTTCTTC. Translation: CASSIQWTGRAYNEQFF.

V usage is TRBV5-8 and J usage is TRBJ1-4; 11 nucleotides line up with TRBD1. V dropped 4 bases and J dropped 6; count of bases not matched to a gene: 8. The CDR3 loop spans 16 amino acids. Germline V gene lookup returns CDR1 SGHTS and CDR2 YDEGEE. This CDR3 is CASSPTGTGGDEKLFF. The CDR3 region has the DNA TGTGCCAGCAGCCCCACCGGGACAGGGGGGGATGAAAAACTGTTTTTT.

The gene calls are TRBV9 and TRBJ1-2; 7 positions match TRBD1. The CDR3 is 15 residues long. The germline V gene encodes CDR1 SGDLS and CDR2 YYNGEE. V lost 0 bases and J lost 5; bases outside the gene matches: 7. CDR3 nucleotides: TGTGCCAGCAGCGTAGAGGCGACAGGGCGATATGGCTACACCTTC. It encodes CASSVEATGRYGYTF.

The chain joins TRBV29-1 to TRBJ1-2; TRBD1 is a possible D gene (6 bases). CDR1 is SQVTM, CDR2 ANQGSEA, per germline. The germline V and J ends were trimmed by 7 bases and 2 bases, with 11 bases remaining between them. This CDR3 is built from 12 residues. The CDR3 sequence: CSGIDRNYGYTF. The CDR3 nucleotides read TGCAGCGGGATAGACAGGAACTATGGCTACACCTTC.

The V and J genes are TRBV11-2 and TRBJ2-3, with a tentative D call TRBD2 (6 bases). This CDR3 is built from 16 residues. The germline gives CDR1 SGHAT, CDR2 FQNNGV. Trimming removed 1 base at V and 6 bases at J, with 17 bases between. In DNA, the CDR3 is TGTGCCAGCAGCTTAGGGGGACTCCCCGGACGCGATACGCAGTATTTT. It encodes CASSLGGLPGRDTQYF.

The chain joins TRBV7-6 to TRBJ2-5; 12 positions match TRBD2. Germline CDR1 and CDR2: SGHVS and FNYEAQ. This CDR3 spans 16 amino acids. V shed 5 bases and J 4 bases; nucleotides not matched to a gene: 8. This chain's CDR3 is CASSAQLAGGGETQYF. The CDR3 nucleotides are TGTGCCAGCAGCGCCCAACTAGCGGGAGGAGGAGAGACCCAGTACTTC.

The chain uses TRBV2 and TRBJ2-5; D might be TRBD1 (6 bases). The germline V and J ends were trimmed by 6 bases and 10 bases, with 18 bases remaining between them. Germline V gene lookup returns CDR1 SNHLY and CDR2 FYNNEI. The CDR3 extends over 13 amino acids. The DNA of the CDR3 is TGTGCCAGCAGGGGGGCTAGCCCGAGAATCCAGTACTTC. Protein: CASRGASPRIQYF.

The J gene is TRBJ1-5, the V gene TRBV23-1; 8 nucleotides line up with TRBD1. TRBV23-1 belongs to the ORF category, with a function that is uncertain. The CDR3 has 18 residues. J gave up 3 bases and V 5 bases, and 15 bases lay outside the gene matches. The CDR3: CASSRGRGRRGINQPQHF. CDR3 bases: TGCGCCAGCAGTAGAGGCAGGGGGCGCCGAGGTATCAATCAGCCCCAGCATTTT.

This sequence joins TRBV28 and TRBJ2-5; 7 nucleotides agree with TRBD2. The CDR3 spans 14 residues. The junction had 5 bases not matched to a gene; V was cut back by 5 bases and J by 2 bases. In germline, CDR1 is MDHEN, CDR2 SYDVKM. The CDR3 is CASSPHSGQETQYF. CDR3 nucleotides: TGTGCCAGCAGTCCTCATAGCGGGCAAGAGACCCAGTACTTC.

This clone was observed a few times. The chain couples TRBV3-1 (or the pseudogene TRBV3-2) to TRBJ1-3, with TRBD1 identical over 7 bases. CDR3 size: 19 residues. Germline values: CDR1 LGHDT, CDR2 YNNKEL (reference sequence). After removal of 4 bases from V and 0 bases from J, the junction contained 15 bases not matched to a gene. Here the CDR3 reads CASSPVWGSDRDSGNTIYF. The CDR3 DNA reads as TGTGCCAGCAGCCCTGTTTGGGGATCCGACAGGGACTCTGGAAACACCATATATTTT.

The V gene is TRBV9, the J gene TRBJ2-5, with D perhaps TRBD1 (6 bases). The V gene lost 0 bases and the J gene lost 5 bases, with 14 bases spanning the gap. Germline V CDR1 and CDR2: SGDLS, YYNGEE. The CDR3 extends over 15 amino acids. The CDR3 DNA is TGTGCCAGCAGCGTAGGTATTAAAACAGGGGAGACCCAGTACTTC. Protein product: CASSVGIKTGETQYF. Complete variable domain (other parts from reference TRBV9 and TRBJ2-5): DSGVTQTPKHLITATGQRVTLRCSPRSGDLSVYWYQQSLDQGLQFLIQYYNGEERAKGNILERFSAQQFPDLHSELNLSSLELGDSALYFCASSVGIKTGETQYFGPGTRLLVL.

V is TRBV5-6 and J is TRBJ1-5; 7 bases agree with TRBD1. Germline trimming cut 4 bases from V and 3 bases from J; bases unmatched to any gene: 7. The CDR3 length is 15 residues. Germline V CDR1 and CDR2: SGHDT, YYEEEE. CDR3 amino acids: CASSIQGYHNQPQHF. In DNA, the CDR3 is TGTGCCAGCAGCATACAGGGGTATCACAATCAGCCCCAGCATTTT. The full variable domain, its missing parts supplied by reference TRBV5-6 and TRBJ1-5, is DAGVTQSPTHLIKTRGQQVTLRCSPKSGHDTVSWYQQALGQGPQFIFQYYEEEERQRGNFPDRFSGHQFPNYSSELNVNALLLGDSALYLCASSIQGYHNQPQHFGDGTRLSIL.

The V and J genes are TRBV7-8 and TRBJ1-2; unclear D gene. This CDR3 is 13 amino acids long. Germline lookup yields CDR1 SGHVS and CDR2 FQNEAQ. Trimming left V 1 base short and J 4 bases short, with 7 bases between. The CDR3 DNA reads TGTGCCAGCAGCTTAGACGGAGCCTATGGCTACACCTTC. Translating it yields CASSLDGAYGYTF.

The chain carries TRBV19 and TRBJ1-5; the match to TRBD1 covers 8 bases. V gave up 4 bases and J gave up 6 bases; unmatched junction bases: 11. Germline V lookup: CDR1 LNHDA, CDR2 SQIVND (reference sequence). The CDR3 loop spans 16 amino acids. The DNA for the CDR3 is TGTGCCAGTAGTAAACTCTTTCAGGGGGCGAGTCAGCCCCAGCATTTT. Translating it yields CASSKLFQGASQPQHF.

The DNA for the CDR3 is TGCGCCAGCAGCCAAGGAAGGACTAGCGGAGACAATGAGCAGTTCTTC. This translates into CASSQGRTSGDNEQFF. The chain uses TRBV4-1 and TRBJ2-1, with TRBD2 matching over 10 bases. From germline, CDR1 is MGHRA and CDR2 YSYEKL. Germline trimming cut 1 base from V and 5 bases from J; bases unmatched to any gene: 5. The CDR3 runs to 16 residues.

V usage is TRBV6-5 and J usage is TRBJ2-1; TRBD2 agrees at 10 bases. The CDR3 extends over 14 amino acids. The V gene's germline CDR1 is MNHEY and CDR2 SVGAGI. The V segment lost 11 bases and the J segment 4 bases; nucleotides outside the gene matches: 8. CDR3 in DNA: TGTGCCGCAGCGCTAGCGGGAGCTTACAATGAGCAGTTCTTC. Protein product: CAAALAGAYNEQFF.

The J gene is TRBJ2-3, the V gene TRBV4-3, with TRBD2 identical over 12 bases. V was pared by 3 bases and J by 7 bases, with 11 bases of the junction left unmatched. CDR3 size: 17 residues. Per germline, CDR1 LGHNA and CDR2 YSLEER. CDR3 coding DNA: TGCGCCAGCAGCCACGAAACTAGCGGGGGGCCTCTTTATACGCAGTATTTT. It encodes CASSHETSGGPLYTQYF.

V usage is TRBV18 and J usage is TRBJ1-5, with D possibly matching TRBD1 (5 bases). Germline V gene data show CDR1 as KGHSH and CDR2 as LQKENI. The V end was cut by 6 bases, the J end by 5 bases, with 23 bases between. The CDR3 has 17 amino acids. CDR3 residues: CASSPRAGGYGDQPQHF. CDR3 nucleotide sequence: TGTGCCAGCTCGCCCCGAGCCGGGGGGTACGGGGATCAGCCCCAGCATTTT.

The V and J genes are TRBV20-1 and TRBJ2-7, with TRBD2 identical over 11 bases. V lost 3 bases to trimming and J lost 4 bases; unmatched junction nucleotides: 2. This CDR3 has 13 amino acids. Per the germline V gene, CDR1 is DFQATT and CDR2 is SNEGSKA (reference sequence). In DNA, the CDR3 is TGCAGTGCTAGTCTAGCGGGGGGATACGAGCAGTACTTC. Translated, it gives CSASLAGGYEQYF.

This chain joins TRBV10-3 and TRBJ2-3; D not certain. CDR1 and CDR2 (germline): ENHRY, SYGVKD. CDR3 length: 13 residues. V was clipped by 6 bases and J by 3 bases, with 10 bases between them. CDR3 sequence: CAIRSTETDTQYF. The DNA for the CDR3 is TGTGCCATCAGAAGTACAGAGACAGATACGCAGTATTTT.

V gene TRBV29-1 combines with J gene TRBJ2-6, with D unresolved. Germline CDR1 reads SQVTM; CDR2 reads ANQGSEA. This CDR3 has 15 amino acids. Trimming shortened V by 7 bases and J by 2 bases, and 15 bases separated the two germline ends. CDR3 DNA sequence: TGCAGCGCCCGGTTTCCCCCCCCTGGGGCCAACGTCCTGACTTTC. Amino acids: CSARFPPPGANVLTF.

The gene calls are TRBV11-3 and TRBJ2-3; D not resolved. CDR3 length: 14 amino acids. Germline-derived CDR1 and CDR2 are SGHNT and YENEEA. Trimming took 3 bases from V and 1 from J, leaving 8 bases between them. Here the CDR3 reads CASSFGARTDTQYF. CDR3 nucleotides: TGTGCCAGCAGCTTCGGAGCCCGCACAGATACGCAGTATTTT.

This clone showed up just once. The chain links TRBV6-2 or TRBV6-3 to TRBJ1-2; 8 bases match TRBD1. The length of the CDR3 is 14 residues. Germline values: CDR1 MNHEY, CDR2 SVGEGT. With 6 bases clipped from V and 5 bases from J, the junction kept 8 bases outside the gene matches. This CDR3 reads CASSQRQGTYGYTF. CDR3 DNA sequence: TGTGCCAGCAGCCAAAGACAGGGGACGTATGGCTACACCTTC.

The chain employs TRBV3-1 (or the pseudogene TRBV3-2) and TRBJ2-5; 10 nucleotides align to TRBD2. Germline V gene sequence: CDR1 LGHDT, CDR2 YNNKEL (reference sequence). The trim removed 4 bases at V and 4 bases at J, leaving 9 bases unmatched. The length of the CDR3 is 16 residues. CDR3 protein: CASSPRSGGRAETQYF. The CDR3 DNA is TGTGCCAGCAGCCCCCGTAGCGGGGGGCGGGCAGAGACCCAGTACTTC.

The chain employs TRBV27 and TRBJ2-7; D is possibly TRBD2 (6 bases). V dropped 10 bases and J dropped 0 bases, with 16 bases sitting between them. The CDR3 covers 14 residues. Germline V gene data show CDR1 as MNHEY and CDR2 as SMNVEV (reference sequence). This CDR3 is CATSRGVLSYEQYF. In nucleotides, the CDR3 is TGTGCCACCTCCCGCGGGGTACTCTCCTACGAGCAGTACTTC.

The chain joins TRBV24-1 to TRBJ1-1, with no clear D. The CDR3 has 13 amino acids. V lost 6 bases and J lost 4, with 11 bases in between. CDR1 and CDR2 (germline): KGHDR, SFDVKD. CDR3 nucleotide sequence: TGTGCCACCAGTCGCCGGGATGGCACTGAAGCTTTCTTT. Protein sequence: CATSRRDGTEAFF.

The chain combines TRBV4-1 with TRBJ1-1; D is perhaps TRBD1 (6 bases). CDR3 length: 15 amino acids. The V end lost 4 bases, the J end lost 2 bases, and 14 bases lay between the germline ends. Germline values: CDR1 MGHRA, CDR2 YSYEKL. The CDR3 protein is CASSLRGLPNTEAFF. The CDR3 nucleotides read TGCGCCAGCAGCCTCAGGGGCCTACCTAACACTGAAGCTTTCTTT.

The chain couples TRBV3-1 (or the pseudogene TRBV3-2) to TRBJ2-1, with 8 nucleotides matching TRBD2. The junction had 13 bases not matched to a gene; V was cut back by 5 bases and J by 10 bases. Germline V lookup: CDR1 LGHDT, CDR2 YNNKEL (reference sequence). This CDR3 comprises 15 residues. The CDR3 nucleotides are TGTGCCAGCAGCGCCGCCGGGACTAGGGCATGGGAGCAGTTCTTC. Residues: CASSAAGTRAWEQFF.

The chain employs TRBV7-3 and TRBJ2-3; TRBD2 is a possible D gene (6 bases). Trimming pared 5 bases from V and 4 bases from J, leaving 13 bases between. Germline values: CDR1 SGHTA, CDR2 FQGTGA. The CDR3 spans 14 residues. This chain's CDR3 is CASSPAGGADTQYF. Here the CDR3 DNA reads TGTGCCAGCAGCCCGGCCGGCGGGGCAGATACGCAGTATTTT.

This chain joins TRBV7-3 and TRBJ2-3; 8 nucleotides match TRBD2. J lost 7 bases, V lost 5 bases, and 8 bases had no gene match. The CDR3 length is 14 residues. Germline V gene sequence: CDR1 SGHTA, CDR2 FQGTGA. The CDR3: CASSPTGGPYTQYF. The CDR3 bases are TGTGCCAGCAGCCCCACGGGGGGGCCATATACGCAGTATTTT.